This T cell receptor (beta chain) was captured by sequencing in a study of spatial heterogeneity in lung cancer. Noted time point: sample taken at primary tumor resection. The donors, 72 patients with untreated early-stage non-small cell lung cancer, provided the samples. TCRdb reprocessed the 5' RACE reads via MiXCR and lists one record per CDR3 protein. The sample records tens of thousands of distinct CDR3 sequences, about 13% being singletons. The table lists this clonotype with a few counts. V shed 6 bases, J shed 3 bases, and the junction held 6 bases outside the gene matches. Germline loops: CDR1 MNHNS, CDR2 SASEGT. This CDR3 region has 14 residues.

The chain carries TRBV6-1 and TRBJ2-7; the match to TRBD1 covers 9 bases. This sequence originates from a male donor with early-stage non-small cell lung cancer. The source was PBMCs, collected at surgery. CDR3 in DNA: TGTGCCAGCAGGAGTCCGGGACAGGGCTACGAGCAGTACTTC. As protein: CASRSPGQGYEQYF.